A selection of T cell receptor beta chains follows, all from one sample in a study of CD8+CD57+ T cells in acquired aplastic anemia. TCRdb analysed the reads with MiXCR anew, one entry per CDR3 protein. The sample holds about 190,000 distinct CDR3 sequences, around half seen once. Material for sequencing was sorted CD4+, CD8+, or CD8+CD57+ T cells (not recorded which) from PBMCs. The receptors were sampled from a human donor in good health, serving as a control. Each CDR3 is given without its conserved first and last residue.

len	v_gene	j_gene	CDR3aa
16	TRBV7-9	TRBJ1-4	ASSLAVGTEIEGEKLF
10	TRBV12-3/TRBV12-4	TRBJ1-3	ASKRGGNTIY
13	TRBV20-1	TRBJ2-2	SALPRQANTGELS
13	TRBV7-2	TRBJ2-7	ASSLRVGTAYEQY
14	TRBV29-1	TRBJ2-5	SIPPQRTGGWETQY
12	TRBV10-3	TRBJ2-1	AIRRDSSYNEQF
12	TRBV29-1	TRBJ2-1	SVEGTASYNEQF
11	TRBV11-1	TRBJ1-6	ASGTGINSPLH
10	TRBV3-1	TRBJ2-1	ASGQSYNEQF
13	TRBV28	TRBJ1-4	ASSADVSTNEKLF
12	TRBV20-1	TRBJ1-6	SARSGGPNSPLH
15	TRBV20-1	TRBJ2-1	SARDRGREGSYNEQF
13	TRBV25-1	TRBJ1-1	ASKEGEGMNTEAF
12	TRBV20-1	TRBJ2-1	GARGVPSYNEQL